This entry lists 14 T cell receptor beta chains sequenced from one sample in a study of T-cell reconstitution after alpha-beta-depleted transplantation in children. Unique molecular identifiers were incorporated during preparation of the TCRbeta library. A single record per CDR3 protein comes from TCRdb applying MiXCR to the PCR reads. The data contain approximately 490,000 distinct CDR3 sequences, 8% to 11% of them singletons. The sequenced sample was PBMCs, obtained before TCRalphabeta/CD19-depleted stem cell transplant. These receptors were collected from a child aged 2 to 10 with inherited bone marrow failure, due to receive a stem cell transplant.

This clonotype showed up many times. The V and J genes are TRBV11-2 and TRBJ2-1; D not certain. Germline lookup yields CDR1 SGHAT and CDR2 FQNNGV. Between the trimmed V and J ends, which lost 5 bases and 0 bases, there was a span of 14 bases. The CDR3 extends over 16 amino acids. CDR3 nucleotides: TGTGCCAGCAGCCAAAGGCAGATTATCTCCTACAATGAGCAGTTCTTC. The encoded protein is CASSQRQIISYNEQFF.

This clonotype was counted many times. V is TRBV4-3 and J is TRBJ1-5; D possibly corresponds to TRBD1 (5 bases). The germline V gene has CDR1 LGHNA and CDR2 YSLEER. V was clipped by 0 bases and J by 7 bases, with 10 bases between them. The CDR3 runs 14 residues. CDR3 DNA: TGCGCCAGCAGCCAAGATTGGGGGGAACAGCCCCAGCATTTT. It specifies CASSQDWGEQPQHF.

This clonotype was found a few times. The rearrangement joins TRBV10-1 to TRBJ2-7, with D unresolved. The germline V and J ends were trimmed by 7 bases and 3 bases, with 16 bases remaining between them. Germline CDR1 and CDR2: WNHNN and SYGVQD (reference sequence). This CDR3 is built from 14 residues. The CDR3 region has the DNA TGCGCCAGCAAGCCGCTTAGGTTATTCTACGAGCAGTACTTC. It yields the protein CASKPLRLFYEQYF.

This clonotype showed up many times. The V gene is TRBV10-3, the J gene TRBJ2-5, with D uncertain. Looked up from germline, CDR1 is ENHRY and CDR2 is SYGVKD. The V and J ends lost 3 bases and 5 bases respectively, with 13 bases between them. This CDR3 is built from 14 residues. The DNA for the CDR3 is TGTGCCATCAGTGATAGGGCGACCCGGGAGACCCAGTACTTC. Translating it yields CAISDRATRETQYF.

Remarks on this clonotype: A much larger clone is a single base away; this may be a read error. The chain carries TRBV19 and TRBJ2-7; TRBD1 matches at 8 bases. Germline V lookup: CDR1 LNHDA, CDR2 SQIVND (reference sequence). The V gene end was trimmed by 9 bases and the J gene end by 6 bases; junction bases not matched to a gene: 13. The CDR3 is 14 amino acids. The CDR3 nucleotides read TGTGCCAGAAGTCTGCCCGGGACAGGTGGCGAGCAGTACTTC. This encodes CARSLPGTGGEQYF.

This clonotype was counted at least ten times. The V gene is TRBV12-3 or TRBV12-4, the J gene TRBJ2-3, with 8 bases that match TRBD2. The CDR3 extends over 15 amino acids. V dropped 5 bases and J dropped 0; count of bases not matched to a gene: 4. CDR3 protein: CASSPLAASTDTQYF. CDR3 nucleotides: TGTGCCAGCAGTCCACTAGCGGCTAGCACAGATACGCAGTATTTT.

This clonotype was seen at least ten times. This chain links TRBV4-3 with TRBJ2-3, with 7 bases fitting TRBD2. Germline V lookup: CDR1 LGHNA, CDR2 YSLEER. V lost 1 base, J lost 2 bases, and 9 bases stayed unmatched. The CDR3 is made up of 17 amino acids. CDR3 in amino acids: CASSQGGLAVPTDTQYF. For the CDR3, the DNA is TGCGCCAGCAGCCAAGGTGGGCTAGCGGTACCCACAGATACGCAGTATTTT.

This chain connects TRBV20-1 to TRBJ2-1; 7 bases fit TRBD2. CDR1 DFQATT and CDR2 SNEGSKA come from the germline V gene (reference sequence). The J segment lost 7 bases and the V segment lost 6 bases, leaving 9 bases of the junction unmatched. CDR3 length equals 13 residues. CDR3 in amino acids: CSAASGPRNEQFF. Here the CDR3 DNA reads TGCAGTGCCGCTAGCGGACCTAGGAATGAGCAGTTCTTC.

The chain joins TRBV6-4 to TRBJ1-2; D not certain. Trimming removed 2 bases from V and 5 bases from J, with 9 bases in between. Germline V lookup: CDR1 MRHNA, CDR2 SNTAGT. CDR3 length equals 13 residues. The DNA for the CDR3 is TGTGCCAGCAGTGACCGCGGAACTTATGGCTACACCTTC. Protein product: CASSDRGTYGYTF.

This clonotype was seen ten or more times. The chain recombines TRBV20-1 with TRBJ2-2, with D uncertain. Trimming pared 2 bases from V and 1 base from J, leaving 5 bases between. The germline gives CDR1 DFQATT, CDR2 SNEGSKA (reference sequence). This CDR3 has 13 residues. The CDR3 reads CSARSRNTGELFF. The CDR3 DNA reads as TGCAGTGCTAGATCTCGGAACACCGGGGAGCTGTTTTTT.

This clonotype was observed many times. V gene TRBV29-1 combines with J gene TRBJ1-2; D call uncertain. CDR3 length: 15 residues. Germline values: CDR1 SQVTM, CDR2 ANQGSEA. The V end was cut by 2 bases, the J end by 2 bases, with 15 bases between. The CDR3 sequence: CSVERYLDPNYGYTF. The CDR3 DNA sequence: TGCAGCGTTGAAAGGTACTTAGACCCCAACTATGGCTACACCTTC.

The chain uses TRBV28 and TRBJ2-1, with D possibly being TRBD1 (7 bases). The CDR3 covers 18 residues. CDR1 and CDR2 (germline): MDHEN, SYDVKM. Trimming pared 7 bases from V and 10 bases from J, leaving 32 bases between. In DNA, the CDR3 is TGTGCCAGCACCCCCTGGGCTCTCTGGCAGGGGGGAGTAGGAGAGCAGTTCTTC. Translating gives CASTPWALWQGGVGEQFF.

This clonotype occurred a few times. This rearrangement joins TRBV15 to TRBJ2-1, with 9 bases fitting TRBD2. The ends lost 3 bases at V and 6 bases at J; junction bases unmatched: 6. CDR3 length: 15 residues. Germline V gene sequence: CDR1 LNHNV, CDR2 YYDKDF (reference sequence). CDR3 residues: CATSRLAGSINEQFF. The CDR3, as DNA: TGTGCCACCAGCAGGCTAGCGGGAAGTATCAATGAGCAGTTCTTC.

This clonotype was observed at least ten times. CDR3 coding DNA: TGCGCCAGCAGCCTTGGCAGGGAAAACAATGAGCAGTTCTTC. Its translation: CASSLGRENNEQFF. The genes are TRBV5-1 and TRBJ2-1; tentative D call: TRBD1 (5 bases). The CDR3 consists of 14 residues. Trimming removed 4 bases at V and 5 bases at J, with 13 bases between. CDR1 and CDR2 (germline): SGHRS, YFSETQ.